What follows are 16 T cell receptor beta chains derived from one specimen sequenced in a study of T cells in tuberculosis. The data were produced by immunoSEQ multiplex PCR, yet TCRdb's version contains in-frame clones alone and is incomplete. The sample records around 23,000 clones, approximately 85% being singletons. The time point is: new active TB diagnosis, blood taken before or within 7 days of starting treatment. Here the sequenced sample was PBMCs, taken at tuberculosis diagnosis. These receptors all come from an adult with tuberculosis.

V and J are TRBV14 and TRBJ2-1, with a possible D match to TRBD2 (6 bases). This CDR3 has 14 residues. The germline gives CDR1 SGHDN, CDR2 FVKESK. V shed 5 bases and J shed 6 bases, with 14 bases lying between them. CDR3 nucleotides: TGTGCCAGCAGCAAACGACTAGATGGCAATGAGCAGTTCTTC. Its translation is CASSKRLDGNEQFF.

This rearrangement joins TRBV7-2 to TRBJ1-2; 10 bases map to TRBD1. The length of the CDR3 is 13 residues. Germline-derived CDR1 and CDR2 are SGHTA and FQGNSA. With V trimmed by 5 bases and J by 8 bases, 5 bases remained unmatched. Here the CDR3 DNA reads TGTGCCAGCAGCCTCGGACAGGGGGACGGCTACACCTTC. It yields the protein CASSLGQGDGYTF. The full variable domain, its missing parts supplied by reference TRBV7-2 and TRBJ1-2, is GAGVSQSPSNKVTEKGKDVELRCDPISGHTALYWYRQSLGQGLEFLIYFQGNSAPDKSGLPSDRFSAERTGGSVSTLTIQRTQQEDSAVYLCASSLGQGDGYTFGSGTRLTVV.

Here the CDR3 DNA reads TGCAGCGTGCGGACAGGGAAAGAGACCCAGTACTTC. Translating gives CSVRTGKETQYF. This chain connects TRBV29-1 to TRBJ2-5; 8 nucleotides align to TRBD1. The germline CDR1 and CDR2 sequences are SQVTM and ANQGSEA. The CDR3 runs 12 residues. Trimming took 6 bases from V and 3 from J; bases not matched to a gene: 3.

CDR3 region: CASRGQGKGYTF. CDR3 sequence (DNA): TGTGCCAGTAGGGGACAGGGTAAAGGCTACACCTTC. The chain combines TRBV19 with TRBJ1-2; the match to TRBD1 covers 9 bases. CDR3 size: 12 residues. Germline CDR1 and CDR2: LNHDA and SQIVND (reference sequence). J lost 8 bases, V lost 6 bases, and 4 bases had no gene match.

CDR3 sequence (DNA): TGTGCCAGTAGTCCCCCAGGGGGACGACCGTCGGCCCAGCATTTT. Protein sequence: CASSPPGGRPSAQHF. The chain uses TRBV19 and TRBJ1-5; 7 bases fit TRBD1. The length of the CDR3 is 15 residues. With V trimmed by 5 bases and J by 11 bases, 15 bases remained unmatched. CDR1 LNHDA and CDR2 SQIVND come from the germline V gene (reference sequence). Full variable domain (rest looked up from reference TRBV19 and TRBJ1-5): DGGITQSPKYLFRKEGQNVTLSCEQNLNHDAMYWYRQDPGQGLRLIYYSQIVNDFQKGDIAEGYSVSREKKESFPLTVTSAQKNPTAFYLCASSPPGGRPSAQHFGDGTRLSIL.

The chain uses TRBV6-5 and TRBJ1-4; D uncertain. CDR3 length: 15 amino acids. CDR1 and CDR2 from the germline V gene are MNHEY and SVGAGI. V was cut by 0 bases and J by 8 bases, with 13 bases left in between. The chain's CDR3 is CASSYSVGGEEKLFF. Written as DNA, the CDR3 is TGTGCCAGCAGTTACTCCGTCGGAGGAGAGGAAAAACTGTTTTTT.

This chain joins TRBV11-2 and TRBJ2-7, with a weak D call TRBD2 (6 bases). The CDR3 length is 17 residues. The V end was cut by 0 bases, the J end by 2 bases, with 17 bases between. Germline CDR1 is SGHAT and CDR2 is FQNNGV. CDR3 loop: CASSLDLLSSGPYEQYF. The CDR3 region has the DNA TGTGCCAGCAGCTTAGATCTGTTGAGTAGCGGACCCTACGAGCAGTACTTC.

The chain combines TRBV20-1 with TRBJ2-1, with TRBD2 matching 7 bases. The CDR3 has 11 amino acids. Germline CDR1 is DFQATT and CDR2 is SNEGSKA (reference sequence). The V segment lost 3 bases and the J segment 15 bases; nucleotides outside the gene matches: 8. The CDR3, as DNA: TGCAGTGCTAGCGGACTAGAGTTACGGTTCTTC. Amino acids: CSASGLELRFF.

This clone has a handful of counts. The chain is built from TRBV4-3 and TRBJ2-7; no clear D gene. Germline V CDR1 and CDR2: LGHNA, YSLEER. CDR3 size: 14 residues. Trimming stripped 8 bases from V and 3 bases from J, with 17 bases between. For the CDR3, the DNA is TGCGCCAGCGCCGAATCCTGGCAGAACTACGAGCAGTACTTC. Translation: CASAESWQNYEQYF.

The chain has TRBV6-6 and TRBJ2-1; D gene unclear. This CDR3 spans 16 amino acids. Per the germline V gene, CDR1 is MNHNY and CDR2 is SVGAGI (reference sequence). Trimming left V 2 bases short and J 1 base short, with 12 bases between. The CDR3 DNA sequence: TGTGCCAGCAGTTACCCCCCTGCGGCGTCCTACAATGAGCAGTTCTTC. Its protein is CASSYPPAASYNEQFF.

The CDR3 bases are TGTGCCAGTAGTATAACTAGCGGGGGGGATATGCCCTACGAGCAGTACTTC. This gives the protein CASSITSGGDMPYEQYF. The chain uses TRBV19 and TRBJ2-7; 13 nucleotides align to TRBD2. The CDR3 consists of 17 residues. Germline values: CDR1 LNHDA, CDR2 SQIVND (reference sequence). With V trimmed by 2 bases and J by 2 bases, 6 bases remained unmatched.

V and J are TRBV27 and TRBJ2-3, with D perhaps matching TRBD2 (6 bases). V shed 8 bases and J shed 3 bases, with 12 bases lying between them. Germline values: CDR1 MNHEY, CDR2 SMNVEV (reference sequence). This CDR3 has 13 amino acids. This CDR3 is CASAGTSTDTQYF. DNA for the CDR3: TGTGCCAGCGCCGGGACTTCAACAGATACGCAGTATTTT.

The chain links TRBV28 to TRBJ2-7; 8 nucleotides match TRBD1. Germline CDR1 and CDR2: MDHEN and SYDVKM. This CDR3 spans 15 amino acids. The V segment lost 3 bases and the J segment 6 bases; nucleotides outside the gene matches: 10. CDR3 in amino acids: CASSFLDRVLREQYF. Here the CDR3 DNA reads TGTGCCAGCAGTTTTCTGGACAGGGTACTACGCGAGCAGTACTTC.

This chain links TRBV27 with TRBJ1-2, with D possibly being TRBD1 (5 bases). V was cut by 4 bases and J by 8 bases, with 14 bases left in between. Germline CDR1 reads MNHEY; CDR2 reads SMNVEV (reference sequence). This CDR3 comprises 13 residues. DNA for the CDR3: TGTGCCAGCAGTTCGTGGGACTCCCGGGGCTACACCTTC. Protein sequence: CASSSWDSRGYTF.

The chain combines TRBV13 with TRBJ1-2; 9 bases match TRBD1. The length of the CDR3 is 14 residues. Germline CDR1 and CDR2: PRHDT and FYEKMQ (reference sequence). The V and J ends lost 0 bases and 5 bases, in that order; junction bases with no gene match: 1. The chain's CDR3 is CASSLGQGAYGYTF. The CDR3 nucleotides are TGTGCCAGCAGCTTAGGACAGGGGGCGTATGGCTACACCTTC.

The chain combines TRBV4-1 with TRBJ1-5, with 9 bases lining up with TRBD1. Germline V gene data show CDR1 as MGHRA and CDR2 as YSYEKL. The CDR3 covers 18 residues. Germline trimming cut 2 bases from V and 5 bases from J; bases unmatched to any gene: 13. The CDR3 loop reads CASSQLGERTGEYQPQHF. Here the CDR3 DNA reads TGCGCCAGCAGCCAACTCGGAGAAAGGACAGGGGAGTATCAGCCCCAGCATTTT.